This T cell receptor (beta chain) came from a study of follicular helper T cells after annual influenza vaccination. General observations from the study: Yearly vaccinations repeatedly recalled conserved clonotypes in ICOS+CD38+ cTfh.

Of note for this clone: The antigen is not known.

Some clones are missing from TCRdb's copy, which holds only in-frame ones; the method was immunoSEQ multiplex PCR. The sample yields some 6,000 clones, roughly 80% seen once. Time point described: 2015-2016 season, pre-vaccination. The sequencing here drew on CXCR5- memory CD4+ T cells sorted from blood, taken on the day of influenza vaccination. This clonotype originated in an adult who received the influenza vaccine.

The CDR3: CASSSDWNTEAFF. The CDR3, as DNA: TGTGCCAGCAGTTCAGACTGGAACACTGAAGCTTTCTTT. V and J are TRBV6-4 and TRBJ1-1; no reliable D call. The CDR3 length is 13 residues. CDR1 MRHNA and CDR2 SNTAGT come from the germline V gene. V lost 5 bases, J lost 1 base, and 8 bases lay in between.